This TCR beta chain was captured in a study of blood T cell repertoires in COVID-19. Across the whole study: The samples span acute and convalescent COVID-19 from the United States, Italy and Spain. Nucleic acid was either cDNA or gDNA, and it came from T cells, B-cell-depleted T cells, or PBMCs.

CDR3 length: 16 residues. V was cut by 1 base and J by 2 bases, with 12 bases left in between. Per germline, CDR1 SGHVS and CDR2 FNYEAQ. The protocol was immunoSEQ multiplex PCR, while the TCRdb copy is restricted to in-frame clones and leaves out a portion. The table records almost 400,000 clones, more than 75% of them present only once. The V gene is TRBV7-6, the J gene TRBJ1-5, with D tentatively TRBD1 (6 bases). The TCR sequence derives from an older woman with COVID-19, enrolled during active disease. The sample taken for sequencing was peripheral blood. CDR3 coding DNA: TGTGCCAGCAGCTTAGATGGGGGCGGCGGCAATCAGCCCCAGCATTTT. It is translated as CASSLDGGGGNQPQHF.